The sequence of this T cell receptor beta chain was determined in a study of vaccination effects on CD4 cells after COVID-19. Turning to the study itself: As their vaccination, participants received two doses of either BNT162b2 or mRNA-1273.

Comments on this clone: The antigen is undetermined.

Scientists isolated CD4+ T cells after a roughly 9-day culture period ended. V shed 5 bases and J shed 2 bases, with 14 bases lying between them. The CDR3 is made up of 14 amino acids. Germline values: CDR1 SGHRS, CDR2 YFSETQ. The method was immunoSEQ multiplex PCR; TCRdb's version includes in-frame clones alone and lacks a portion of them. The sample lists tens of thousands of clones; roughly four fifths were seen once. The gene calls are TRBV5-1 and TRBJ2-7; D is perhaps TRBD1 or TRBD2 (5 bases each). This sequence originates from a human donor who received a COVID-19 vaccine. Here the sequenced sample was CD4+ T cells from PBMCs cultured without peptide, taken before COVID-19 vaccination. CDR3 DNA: TGCGCCAGCAGTTTGACCGGGGCCCCCTACGAGCAGTACGTC. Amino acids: CASSLTGAPYEQYV.